The clone carrying this TCR beta chain appeared many times. As yet, its antigen is unknown. CDR3 size: 15 residues. The V end lost 6 bases, the J end lost 1 base, and 15 bases lay between the germline ends. Looked up from germline, CDR1 is SNHLY and CDR2 is FYNNEI. The time point denotes: blood at routine non-recurrence follow-up after resection. Tumor, nontumor lung or frozen PBMC supplied whole RNA that was sequenced unsorted. The sample comes from a study of spatial heterogeneity in lung cancer. Study summary: Where they were available, follow-up PBMC samples were sequenced, at a median of around 26 months after resection. Sequence detection consistently recorded a greater number of beta-chain than alpha-chain sequences. Study conclusions and caveats: Ubiquitous expanded tumor TCRs surfaced in blood more at resection than they did at follow-up.

Each TCR cDNA molecule bore a unique molecular identifier. TCRdb reanalysed the 5' RACE reads using MiXCR and keeps one entry per CDR3 protein. The repertoire includes under 30,000 distinct CDR3 sequences, around 5.8% of them detected once, and 20% to 25% sits in the top ten. The material sequenced was PBMCs, taken at follow-up. This clonotype was sampled from a male donor with early-stage non-small cell lung cancer. This chain connects TRBV2 to TRBJ1-2, with D possibly matching TRBD1 (6 bases). CDR3: CASSPSGGNNYGYTF. The CDR3 region has the DNA TGTGCCAGCAGCCCATCGGGGGGCAATAACTATGGCTACACCTTC.